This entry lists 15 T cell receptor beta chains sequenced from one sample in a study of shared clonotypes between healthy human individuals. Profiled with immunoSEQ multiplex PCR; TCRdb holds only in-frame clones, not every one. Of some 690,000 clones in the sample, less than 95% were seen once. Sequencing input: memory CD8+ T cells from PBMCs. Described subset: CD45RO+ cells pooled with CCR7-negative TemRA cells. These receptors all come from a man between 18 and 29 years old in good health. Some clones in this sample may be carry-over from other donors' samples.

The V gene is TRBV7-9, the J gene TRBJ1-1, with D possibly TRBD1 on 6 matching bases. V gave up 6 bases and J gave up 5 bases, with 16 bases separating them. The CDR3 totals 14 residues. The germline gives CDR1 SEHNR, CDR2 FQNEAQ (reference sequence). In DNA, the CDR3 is TGTGCCAGCAGAACCGCGGGGGGCGAGACTGAAGCTTTCTTT. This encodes CASRTAGGETEAFF.

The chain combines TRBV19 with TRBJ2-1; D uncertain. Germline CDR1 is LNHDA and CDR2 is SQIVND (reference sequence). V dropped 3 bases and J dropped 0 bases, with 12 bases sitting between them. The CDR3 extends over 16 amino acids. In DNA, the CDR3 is TGTGCCAGTAGTATTCTGGGCCAAAGCTCCTACAATGAGCAGTTCTTC. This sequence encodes CASSILGQSSYNEQFF.

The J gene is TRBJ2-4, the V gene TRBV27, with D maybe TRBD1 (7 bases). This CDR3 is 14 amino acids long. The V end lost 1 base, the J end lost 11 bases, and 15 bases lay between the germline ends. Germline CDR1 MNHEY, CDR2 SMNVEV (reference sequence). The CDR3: CASSLFPRGAFQYF. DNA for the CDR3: TGTGCCAGCAGTTTATTCCCCAGGGGGGCCTTTCAGTACTTC.

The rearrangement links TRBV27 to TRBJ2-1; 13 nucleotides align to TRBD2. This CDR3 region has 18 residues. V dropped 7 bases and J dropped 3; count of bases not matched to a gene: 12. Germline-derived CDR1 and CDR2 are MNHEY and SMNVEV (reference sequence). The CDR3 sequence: CASTLGGGLAGSYNEQFF. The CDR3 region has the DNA TGTGCCAGCACCCTAGGGGGGGGACTAGCGGGAAGCTACAATGAGCAGTTCTTC.

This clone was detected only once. The CDR3 loop reads CASRLIGSTDTQYF. In DNA form, the CDR3 reads TGTGCCAGCAGACTTATAGGGTCGACAGATACGCAGTATTTT. V usage is TRBV28 and J usage is TRBJ2-3, with unresolved D. Germline CDR1 and CDR2: MDHEN and SYDVKM. This CDR3 is built from 14 residues. The V end lost 6 bases, the J end lost 3 bases, and 13 bases lay between the germline ends.

The CDR3 sequence: CASSAGTAGGEQFF. The CDR3 DNA reads TGTGCCAGCAGCGCCGGGACGGCGGGCGGTGAGCAGTTCTTC. The chain uses TRBV9 and TRBJ2-1; possibly TRBD1 or TRBD2 for D (5 bases each). V was cut by 3 bases and J by 9 bases, with 16 bases left in between. Germline assignment: CDR1 SGDLS and CDR2 YYNGEE. The CDR3 is 14 residues long.

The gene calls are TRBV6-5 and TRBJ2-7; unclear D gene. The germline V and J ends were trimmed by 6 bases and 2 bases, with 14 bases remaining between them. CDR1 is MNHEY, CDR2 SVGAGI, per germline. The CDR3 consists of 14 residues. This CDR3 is CASSDGLWAYEQYF. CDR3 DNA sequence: TGTGCCAGCAGCGATGGGTTATGGGCCTACGAGCAGTACTTC.

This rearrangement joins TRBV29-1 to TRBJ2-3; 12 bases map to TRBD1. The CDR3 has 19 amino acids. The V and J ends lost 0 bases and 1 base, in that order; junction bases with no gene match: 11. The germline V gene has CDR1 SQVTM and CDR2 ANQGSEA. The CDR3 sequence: CSVEDPRDRGQLGTDTQYF. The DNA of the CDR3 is TGCAGCGTTGAAGATCCCCGGGACAGGGGGCAACTCGGCACAGATACGCAGTATTTT.

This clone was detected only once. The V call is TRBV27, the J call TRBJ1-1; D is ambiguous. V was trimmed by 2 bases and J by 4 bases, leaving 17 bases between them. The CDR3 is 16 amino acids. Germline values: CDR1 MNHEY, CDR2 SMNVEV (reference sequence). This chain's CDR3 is CASSLLGTPPGTEAFF. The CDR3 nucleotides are TGTGCCAGCAGTTTACTGGGAACCCCCCCGGGCACTGAAGCTTTCTTT.

Written as DNA, the CDR3 is TGTGCCAGCCGGGCTCGTACCGGGGAGCTGTTTTTT. It translates to CASRARTGELFF. The chain couples TRBV5-6 to TRBJ2-2, with no clear D. Trimming stripped 7 bases from V and 5 bases from J, with 9 bases between. CDR1 SGHDT and CDR2 YYEEEE come from the germline V gene. The CDR3 has 12 amino acids.

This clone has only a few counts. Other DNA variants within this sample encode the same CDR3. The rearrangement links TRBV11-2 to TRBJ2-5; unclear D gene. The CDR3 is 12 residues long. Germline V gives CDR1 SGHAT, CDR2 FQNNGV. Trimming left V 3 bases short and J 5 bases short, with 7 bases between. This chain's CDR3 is CASSLVRETQYF. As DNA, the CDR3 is TGTGCCAGCAGCTTGGTACGGGAGACCCAGTACTTC.

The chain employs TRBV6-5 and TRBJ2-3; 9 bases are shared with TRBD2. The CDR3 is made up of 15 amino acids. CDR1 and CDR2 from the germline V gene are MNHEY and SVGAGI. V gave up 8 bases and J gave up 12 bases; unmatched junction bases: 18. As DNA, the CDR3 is TGTGCCAGCGGAAGACTGGCGGGAGGGCCCGATTCCCAGTATTTT. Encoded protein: CASGRLAGGPDSQYF.

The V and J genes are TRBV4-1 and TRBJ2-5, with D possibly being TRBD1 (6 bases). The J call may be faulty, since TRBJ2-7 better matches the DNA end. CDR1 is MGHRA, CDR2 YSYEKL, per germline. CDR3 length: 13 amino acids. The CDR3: CASSQNRAYEQYF. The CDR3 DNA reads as TGCGCCAGCAGCCAAAACAGGGCCTACGAGCAGTACTTC.

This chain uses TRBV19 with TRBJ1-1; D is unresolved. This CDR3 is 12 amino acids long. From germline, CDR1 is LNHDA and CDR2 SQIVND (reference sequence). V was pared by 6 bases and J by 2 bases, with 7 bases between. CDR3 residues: CASSWINTEAFF. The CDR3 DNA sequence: TGTGCCAGTAGCTGGATCAACACTGAAGCTTTCTTT.

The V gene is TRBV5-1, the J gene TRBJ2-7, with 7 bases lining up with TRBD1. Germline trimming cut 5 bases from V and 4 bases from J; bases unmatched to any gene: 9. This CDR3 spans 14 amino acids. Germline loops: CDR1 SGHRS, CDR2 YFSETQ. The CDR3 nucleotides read TGCGCCAGCAGAATCGACAGGGTAGGTTACGAGCAGTACTTC. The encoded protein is CASRIDRVGYEQYF.